By share, the clone carrying this T cell receptor (beta chain) ranks as medium-sized. Its antigen is undetermined. The CDR3 covers 15 residues. The V end lost 5 bases, the J end lost 3 bases, and 17 bases lay between the germline ends. Germline V gene lookup returns CDR1 SGHTA and CDR2 FQGNSA. Measured with immunoSEQ multiplex PCR; TCRdb has only the in-frame clones, and not every one. Seen here are approximately 10,000 clones, less than 60% observed once, and the top ten hold about an eighth. The sample comes from a study of T cell clonotyping in hematopoietic cell transplantation. Study-level points and caveats: Few recipient clonotypes overlapped donors; over 95% were de novo at given depth.

The clonotype originates from a female patient aged 45-60 years who had an allogeneic stem cell transplant from an unrelated donor, so the T cells may come from the graft donor. Some clones in this sample may be carry-over from other donors' samples. The material sequenced was peripheral blood mononuclear cells, taken 100 days after allogeneic stem cell transplant. The chain links TRBV7-2 to TRBJ2-7; the D gene is possibly TRBD2 (6 bases). The CDR3 protein is CASSQHGGGGYEQYF. CDR3 DNA: TGTGCCAGCAGCCAACATGGGGGAGGTGGCTACGAGCAGTACTTC. Together with reference TRBV7-2 and TRBJ2-7, the CDR3 gives the full variable domain: GAGVSQSPSNKVTEKGKDVELRCDPISGHTALYWYRQSLGQGLEFLIYFQGNSAPDKSGLPSDRFSAERTGGSVSTLTIQRTQQEDSAVYLCASSQHGGGGYEQYFGPGTRLTVT.